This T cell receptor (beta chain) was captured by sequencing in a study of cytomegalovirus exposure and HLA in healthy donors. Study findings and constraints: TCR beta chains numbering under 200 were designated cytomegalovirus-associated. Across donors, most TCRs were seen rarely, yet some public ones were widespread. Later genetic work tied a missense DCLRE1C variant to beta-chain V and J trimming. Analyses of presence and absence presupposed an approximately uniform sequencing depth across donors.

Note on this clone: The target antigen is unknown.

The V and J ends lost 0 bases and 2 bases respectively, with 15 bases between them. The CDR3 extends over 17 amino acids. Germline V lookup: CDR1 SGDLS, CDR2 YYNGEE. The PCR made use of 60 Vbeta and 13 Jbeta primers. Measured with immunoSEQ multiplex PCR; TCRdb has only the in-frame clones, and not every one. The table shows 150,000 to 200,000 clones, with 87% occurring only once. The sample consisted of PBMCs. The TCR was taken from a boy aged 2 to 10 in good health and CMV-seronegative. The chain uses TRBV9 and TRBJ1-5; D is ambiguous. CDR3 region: CASSVGPSLGRNQPQHF. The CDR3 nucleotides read TGTGCCAGCAGCGTAGGGCCTTCCCTAGGCCGCAATCAGCCCCAGCATTTT.